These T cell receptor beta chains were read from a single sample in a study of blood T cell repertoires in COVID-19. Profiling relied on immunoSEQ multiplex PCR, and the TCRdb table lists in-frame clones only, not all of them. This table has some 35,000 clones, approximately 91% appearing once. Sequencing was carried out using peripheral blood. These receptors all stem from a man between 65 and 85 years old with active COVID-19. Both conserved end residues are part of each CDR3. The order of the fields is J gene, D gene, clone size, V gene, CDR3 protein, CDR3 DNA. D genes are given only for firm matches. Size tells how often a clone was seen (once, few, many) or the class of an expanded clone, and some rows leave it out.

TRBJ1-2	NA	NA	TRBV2	CASSRRRDGYTF	TGTGCCAGCAGTCGGAGGAGGGACGGCTACACCTTC
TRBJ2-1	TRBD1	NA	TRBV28	CASRPSGTGLNEQFF	TGTGCCAGCAGACCCTCCGGGACAGGGTTGAATGAGCAGTTCTTC
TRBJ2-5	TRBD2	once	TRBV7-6	CASSLRGLAGGGETQYF	TGTGCCAGCAGCTTACGTGGACTAGCGGGGGGCGGGGAGACCCAGTACTTC
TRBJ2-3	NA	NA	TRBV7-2	CASSPSGYTDTQYF	TGTGCCAGCAGCCCGAGCGGGTACACAGATACGCAGTATTTT
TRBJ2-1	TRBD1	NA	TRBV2	CASRATGVAYNEQFF	TGTGCCAGCAGGGCGACAGGGGTGGCCTACAATGAGCAGTTCTTC
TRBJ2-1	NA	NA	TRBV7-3	CASSPRTGSSYNEQFF	TGTGCCAGCAGCCCAAGGACTGGGAGCTCCTACAATGAGCAGTTCTTC
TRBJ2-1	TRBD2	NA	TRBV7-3	CASSLNGGGRAYNEQFF	TGTGCCAGCAGCTTAAACGGAGGCGGGAGGGCCTACAATGAGCAGTTCTTC
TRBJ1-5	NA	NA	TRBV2	CASTLVRSNQPQHF	TGTGCCAGCACCCTAGTCCGAAGCAATCAGCCCCAGCATTTT
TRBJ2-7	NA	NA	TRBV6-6	CASSYAQGGGYEQYF	TGTGCCAGCAGTTACGCTCAGGGGGGAGGCTACGAGCAGTACTTC
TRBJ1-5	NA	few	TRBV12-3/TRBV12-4	CASSFGGHQPQHF	TGTGCCAGCAGTTTCGGGGGGCATCAGCCCCAGCATTTT
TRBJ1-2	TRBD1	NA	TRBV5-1	CASSLHTGQGYGYTF	TGCGCCAGCAGCTTACACACAGGACAGGGGTACGGCTACACCTTC
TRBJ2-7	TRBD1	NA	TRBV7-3	CASSRMDRAGEQYF	TGTGCCAGCAGCCGGATGGACAGGGCGGGCGAGCAGTACTTC
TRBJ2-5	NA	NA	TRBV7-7	CASSPGLPNQATQYF	TGTGCTAGCAGCCCAGGACTACCGAATCAGGCGACCCAGTACTTC
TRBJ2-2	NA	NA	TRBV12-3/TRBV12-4	CASSFGNTGELFF	TGTGCCAGCAGTTTCGGGAACACCGGGGAGCTGTTTTTT
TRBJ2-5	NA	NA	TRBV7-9	CASSSGPQPGTQYF	TGTGCCAGCAGCTCCGGCCCGCAGCCGGGAACCCAGTACTTC
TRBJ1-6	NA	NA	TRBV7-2	CASSLAAYNSPLHF	TGTGCCAGCAGCTTAGCAGCTTATAATTCACCCCTCCACTTT
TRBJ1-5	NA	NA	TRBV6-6	CASNRPSWPQHF	TGTGCCAGCAACAGGCCGAGCTGGCCCCAGCATTTT
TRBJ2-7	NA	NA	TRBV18	CASSPAMRYEQYF	TGTGCCAGCTCACCAGCCATGCGCTACGAGCAGTACTTC
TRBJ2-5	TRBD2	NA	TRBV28	CASRSLAGGVGKTQYF	TGTGCCAGCAGATCTCTAGCGGGGGGGGTTGGGAAGACCCAGTACTTC
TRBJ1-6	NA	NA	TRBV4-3	CASSQERESPLHF	TGCGCCAGCAGCCAAGAACGGGAGTCACCCCTCCACTTT
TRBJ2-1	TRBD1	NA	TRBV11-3	CASSAGQDLNEQFF	TGTGCCAGCAGCGCGGGACAGGACTTGAATGAGCAGTTCTTC
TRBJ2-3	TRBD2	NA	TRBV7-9	CASSPRGGVRSDTQYF	TGTGCCAGCAGCCCTCGGGGGGGCGTGAGGTCAGATACGCAGTATTTT
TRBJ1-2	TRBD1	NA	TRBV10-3	CATRDRANYGYTF	TGTGCCACCCGGGACAGGGCAAACTATGGCTACACCTTC
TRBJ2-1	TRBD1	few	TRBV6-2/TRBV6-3	CASSYSSRDRTSYNEQFF	TGTGCCAGCAGTTACTCGTCACGGGACAGAACTTCCTACAATGAGCAGTTCTTC
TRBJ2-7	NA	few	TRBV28	CASTAVPYEQYF	TGTGCCAGTACCGCGGTTCCGTACGAGCAGTACTTC
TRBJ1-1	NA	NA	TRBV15	CATSSLGPATEAFF	TGTGCCACCAGCTCCCTGGGGCCAGCCACTGAAGCTTTCTTT
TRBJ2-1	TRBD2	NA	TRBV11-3	CASSRGLAGSNEQFF	TGTGCCAGCAGCCGCGGACTAGCGGGAAGCAATGAGCAGTTCTTC
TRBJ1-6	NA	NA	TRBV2	CASSDTAYSPLHF	TGTGCCAGCAGTGACACAGCCTATTCACCCCTCCACTTT
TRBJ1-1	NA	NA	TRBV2	CASAYTGFAEAFF	TGTGCCAGCGCCTACACAGGGTTCGCTGAAGCTTTCTTT
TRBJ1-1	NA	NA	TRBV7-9	CASSLGAGNTEAFF	TGTGCCAGCAGCTTAGGGGCAGGGAACACTGAAGCTTTCTTT
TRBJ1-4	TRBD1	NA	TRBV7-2	CASSPPGQINEKLFF	TGTGCCAGCAGCCCCCCGGGACAGATTAATGAAAAACTGTTTTTT
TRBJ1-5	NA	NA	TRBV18	CASSLRGQPQHF	TGTGCCAGCTCACTACGGGGACAGCCCCAGCATTTT
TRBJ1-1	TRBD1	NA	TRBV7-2	CASTPDRTGVTEAFF	TGTGCCAGCACCCCAGATCGGACAGGGGTAACTGAAGCTTTCTTT
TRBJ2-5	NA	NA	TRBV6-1	CASSEKGTRGETQYF	TGTGCCAGCAGTGAAAAGGGGACTCGCGGGGAGACCCAGTACTTC
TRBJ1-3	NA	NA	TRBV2	CASSLAEAGNTIYF	TGTGCCAGCAGTCTGGCGGAGGCTGGAAACACCATATATTTT